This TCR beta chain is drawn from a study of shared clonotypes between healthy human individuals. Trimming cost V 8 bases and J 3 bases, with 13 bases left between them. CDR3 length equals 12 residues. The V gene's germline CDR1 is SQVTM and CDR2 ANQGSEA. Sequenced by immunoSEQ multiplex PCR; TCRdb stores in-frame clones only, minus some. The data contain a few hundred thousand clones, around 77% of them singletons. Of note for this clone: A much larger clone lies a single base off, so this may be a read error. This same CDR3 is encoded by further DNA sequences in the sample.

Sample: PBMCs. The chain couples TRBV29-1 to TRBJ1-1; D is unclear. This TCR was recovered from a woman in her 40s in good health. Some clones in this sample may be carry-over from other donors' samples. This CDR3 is CSTGSGHTEAFF. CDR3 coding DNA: TGCAGCACCGGCTCGGGTCACACTGAAGCTTTCTTT.